This T cell receptor (beta chain) was documented in a study of metastatic and nonmetastatic thyroid tumors. Study-wide context: Repertoires from malignant and benign thyroid patients were compared across blood and tumor or nodule tissue.

Study outcomes and limitations: Significantly greater TCR beta diversity was reportedly found in malignant thyroid tumors than in benign nodules (in blood and tumor).

This clone is termed medium-sized. Its antigen is as yet unknown. In the original analysis: Differences in CDR3 between clinicopathological groups were drawn on to build a classifier intended to discriminate distant-metastatic papillary thyroid cancer patients. TCRdb reanalyzed the PCR reads with MiXCR. The V and J calls reflect TCRdb's pipeline rather than the authors' work. The table records more than 12,000 clones, roughly 25% of them present only once. The length of the CDR3 is 13 residues. V was shortened by 6 bases and J by 1 base, with 7 bases between the two germline ends. Germline CDR1 and CDR2: MNHNS and SASEGT. Thyroid surgery had not been preceded by any treatment in any patient.

This rearrangement joins TRBV6-1 to TRBJ2-1; unclear D gene. This receptor was obtained from a female donor with papillary thyroid cancer or a benign thyroid nodule (not recorded which). Some clones in this sample may be carry-over from other donors' samples. The sample was tumor tissue. CDR3 protein: CASRVGSYNEQFF. The CDR3 bases are TGTGCCAGCAGGGTAGGGTCCTACAATGAGCAGTTCTTC.